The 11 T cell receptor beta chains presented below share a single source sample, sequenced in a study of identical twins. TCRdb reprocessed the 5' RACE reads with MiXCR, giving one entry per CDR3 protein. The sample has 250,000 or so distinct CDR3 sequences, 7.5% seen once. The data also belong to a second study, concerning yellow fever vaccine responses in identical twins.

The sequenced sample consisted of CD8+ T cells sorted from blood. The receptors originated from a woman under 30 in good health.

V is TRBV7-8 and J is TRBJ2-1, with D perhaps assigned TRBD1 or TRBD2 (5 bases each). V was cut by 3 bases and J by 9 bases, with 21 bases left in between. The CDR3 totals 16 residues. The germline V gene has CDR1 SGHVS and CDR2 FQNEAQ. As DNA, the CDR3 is TGTGCCAGCAGCTTTGGTTATTTCCCTCGGGGCGGTGAGCAGTTCTTC. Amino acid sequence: CASSFGYFPRGGEQFF.

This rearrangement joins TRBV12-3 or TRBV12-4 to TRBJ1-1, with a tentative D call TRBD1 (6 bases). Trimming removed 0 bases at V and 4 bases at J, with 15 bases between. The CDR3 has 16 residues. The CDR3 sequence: CASSLAPQGRGTEAFF. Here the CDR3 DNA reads TGTGCCAGCAGTTTAGCCCCTCAGGGGCGGGGCACTGAAGCTTTCTTT.

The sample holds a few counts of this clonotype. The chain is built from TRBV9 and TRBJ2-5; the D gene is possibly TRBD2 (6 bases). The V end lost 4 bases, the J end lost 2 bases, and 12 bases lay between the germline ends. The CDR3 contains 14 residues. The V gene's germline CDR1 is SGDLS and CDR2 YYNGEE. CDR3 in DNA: TGTGCCAGCAGCAAATGGGACTCGCAAGAGACCCAGTACTTC. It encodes CASSKWDSQETQYF.

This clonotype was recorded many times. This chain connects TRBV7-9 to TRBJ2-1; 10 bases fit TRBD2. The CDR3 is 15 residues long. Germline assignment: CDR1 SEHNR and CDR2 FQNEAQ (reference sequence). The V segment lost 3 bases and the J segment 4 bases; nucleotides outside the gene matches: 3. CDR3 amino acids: CASSFGLADYNEQFF. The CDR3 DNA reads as TGTGCCAGCAGCTTTGGACTAGCGGATTACAATGAGCAGTTCTTC. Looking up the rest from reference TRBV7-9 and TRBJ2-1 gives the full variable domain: DTGVSQNPRHKITKRGQNVTFRCDPISEHNRLYWYRQTLGQGPEFLTYFQNEAQLEKSRLLSDRFSAERPKGSFSTLEIQRTEQGDSAMYLCASSFGLADYNEQFFGPGTRLTVL.

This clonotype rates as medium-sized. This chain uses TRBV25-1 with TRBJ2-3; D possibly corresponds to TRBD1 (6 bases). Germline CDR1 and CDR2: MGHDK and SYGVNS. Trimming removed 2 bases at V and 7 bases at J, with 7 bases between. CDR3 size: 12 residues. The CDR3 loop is CASSEGGHTQYF. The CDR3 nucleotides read TGTGCCAGCAGTGAAGGGGGCCATACGCAGTATTTT.

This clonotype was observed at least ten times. CDR3 nucleotide sequence: TGTGCCACCAGTGACCCAAAACCCAATACCCAGTACTTC. It yields the protein CATSDPKPNTQYF. The genes are TRBV24-1 and TRBJ2-5; no clear D gene. The CDR3 contains 13 residues. CDR1 and CDR2 (germline): KGHDR, SFDVKD. The V end was cut by 4 bases, the J end by 8 bases, with 13 bases between.

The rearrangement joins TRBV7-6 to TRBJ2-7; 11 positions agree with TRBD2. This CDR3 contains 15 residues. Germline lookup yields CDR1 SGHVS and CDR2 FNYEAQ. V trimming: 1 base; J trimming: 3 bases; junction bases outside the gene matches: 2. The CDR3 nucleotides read TGTGCCAGCAGCTTAGGACTAGCGGGAAACTACGAGCAGTACTTC. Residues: CASSLGLAGNYEQYF.

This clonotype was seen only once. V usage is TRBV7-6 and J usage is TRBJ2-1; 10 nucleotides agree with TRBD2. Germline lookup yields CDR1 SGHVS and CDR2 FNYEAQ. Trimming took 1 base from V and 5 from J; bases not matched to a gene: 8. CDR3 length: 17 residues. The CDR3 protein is CASSLELGLAGDNEQFF. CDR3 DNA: TGTGCCAGCAGCTTAGAGTTAGGGCTAGCGGGAGACAATGAGCAGTTCTTC.

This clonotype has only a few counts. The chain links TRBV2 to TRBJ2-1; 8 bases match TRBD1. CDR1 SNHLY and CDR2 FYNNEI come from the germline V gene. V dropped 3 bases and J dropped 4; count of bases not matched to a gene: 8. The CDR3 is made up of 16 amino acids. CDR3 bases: TGTGCCAGCAGTGACGGCCAGGGGGCTATGTACAATGAGCAGTTCTTC. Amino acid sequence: CASSDGQGAMYNEQFF.

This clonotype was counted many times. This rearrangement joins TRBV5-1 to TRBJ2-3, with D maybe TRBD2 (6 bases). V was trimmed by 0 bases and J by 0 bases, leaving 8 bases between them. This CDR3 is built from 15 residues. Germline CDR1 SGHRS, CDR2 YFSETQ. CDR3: CASSLELASTDTQYF. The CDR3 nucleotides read TGCGCCAGCAGCTTGGAACTAGCTAGCACAGATACGCAGTATTTT.

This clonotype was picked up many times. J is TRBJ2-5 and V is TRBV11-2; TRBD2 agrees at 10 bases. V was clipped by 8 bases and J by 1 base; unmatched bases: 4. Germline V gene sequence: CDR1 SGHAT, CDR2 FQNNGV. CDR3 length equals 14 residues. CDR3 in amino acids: CASSVAGGQETQYF. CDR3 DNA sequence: TGTGCCAGCTCGGTAGCGGGGGGCCAAGAGACCCAGTACTTC.